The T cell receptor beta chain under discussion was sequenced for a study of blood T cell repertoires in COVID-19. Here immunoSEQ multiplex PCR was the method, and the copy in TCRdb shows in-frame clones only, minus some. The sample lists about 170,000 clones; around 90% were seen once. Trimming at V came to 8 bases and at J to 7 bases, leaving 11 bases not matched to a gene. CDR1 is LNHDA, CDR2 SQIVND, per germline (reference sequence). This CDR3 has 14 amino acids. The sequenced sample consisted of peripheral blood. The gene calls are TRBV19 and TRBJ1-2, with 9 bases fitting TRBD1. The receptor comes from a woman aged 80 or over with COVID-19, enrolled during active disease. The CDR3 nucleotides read TGTGCCAGTGCCTTGGGACAGGGATTCTCTGGCTACACCTTC. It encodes CASALGQGFSGYTF.